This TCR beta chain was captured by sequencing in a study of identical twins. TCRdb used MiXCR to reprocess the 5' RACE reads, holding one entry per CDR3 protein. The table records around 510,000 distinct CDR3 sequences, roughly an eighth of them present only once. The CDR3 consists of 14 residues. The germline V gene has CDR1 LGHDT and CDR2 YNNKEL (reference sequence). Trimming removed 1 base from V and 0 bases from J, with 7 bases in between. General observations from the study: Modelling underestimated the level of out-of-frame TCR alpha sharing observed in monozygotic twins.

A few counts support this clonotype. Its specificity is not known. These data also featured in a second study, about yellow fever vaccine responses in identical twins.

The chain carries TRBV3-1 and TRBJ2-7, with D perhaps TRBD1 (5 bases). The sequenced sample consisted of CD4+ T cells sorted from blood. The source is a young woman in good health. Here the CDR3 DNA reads TGTGCCAGCAGCCAAGGGACAAACTCCTACGAGCAGTACTTC. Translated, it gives CASSQGTNSYEQYF.